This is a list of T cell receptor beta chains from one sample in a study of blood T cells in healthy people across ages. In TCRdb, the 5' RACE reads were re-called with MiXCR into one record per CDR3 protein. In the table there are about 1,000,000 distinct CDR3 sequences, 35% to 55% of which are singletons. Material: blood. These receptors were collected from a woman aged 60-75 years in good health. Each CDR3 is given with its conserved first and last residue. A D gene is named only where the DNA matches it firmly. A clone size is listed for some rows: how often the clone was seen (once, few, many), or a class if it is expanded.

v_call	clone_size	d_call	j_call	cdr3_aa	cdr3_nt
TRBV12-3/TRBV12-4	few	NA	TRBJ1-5	CASSSRDTNNQPQHF	TGTGCCAGCAGTTCAAGGGACACTAACAATCAGCCCCAGCATTTT
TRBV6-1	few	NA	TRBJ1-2	CASTEAGYGYTF	TGTGCCAGCACCGAAGCGGGGTACGGCTACACCTTC
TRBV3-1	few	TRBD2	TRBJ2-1	CASSPSGRAGYEQFF	TGTGCCAGCAGCCCGAGCGGGAGGGCCGGTTATGAGCAGTTCTTC
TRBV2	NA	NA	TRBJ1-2	CATKRTNYGYTF	TGTGCCACCAAAAGGACCAACTATGGCTACACCTTC
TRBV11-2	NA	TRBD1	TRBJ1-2	CASSPTLAGGNGYTF	TGTGCCAGCAGCCCAACCCTAGCAGGGGGCAATGGCTACACCTTC
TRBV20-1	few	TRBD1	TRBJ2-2	CSAPSPSGGRYTGELFF	TGCAGTGCTCCGAGCCCTTCAGGGGGAAGGTACACCGGGGAGCTGTTTTTT
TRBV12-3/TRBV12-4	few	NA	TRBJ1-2	CASSLSASAWFYGYTF	TGTGCCAGCAGTTTAAGTGCCAGTGCGTGGTTCTATGGCTACACCTTC
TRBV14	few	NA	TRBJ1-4	CASSQANPQGLTNEKLFF	TGTGCCAGCAGCCAAGCAAATCCCCAAGGCTTAACTAATGAAAAACTGTTTTTT
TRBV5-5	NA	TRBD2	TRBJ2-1	CVSSRALLAGTINEQFF	TGTGTCAGCAGTCGAGCCTTACTAGCGGGAACGATCAATGAGCAGTTCTTC
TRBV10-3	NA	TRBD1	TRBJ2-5	CAISDPTGGKETQYF	TGTGCCATCAGTGACCCCACAGGGGGGAAAGAGACCCAGTACTTC
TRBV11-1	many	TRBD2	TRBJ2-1	CASSRGSGLAGHNEQFF	TGTGCCAGCAGTCGGGGCTCGGGACTAGCGGGACACAATGAGCAGTTCTTC
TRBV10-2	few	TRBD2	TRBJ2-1	CASGTSNNEQFF	TGCGCCAGCGGGACTAGTAATAATGAGCAGTTCTTC
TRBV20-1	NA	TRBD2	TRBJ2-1	CSARVTSGNNEQFF	TGCAGTGCTAGAGTGACTAGCGGAAACAATGAGCAGTTCTTC
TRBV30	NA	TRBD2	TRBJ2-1	CAWSTSGSNEQFF	TGTGCCTGGTCAACTAGCGGGAGTAATGAGCAGTTCTTC
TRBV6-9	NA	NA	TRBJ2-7	CASRHVRPLGLGYEQYF	TGTGCCAGCAGGCACGTGAGACCTCTAGGGTTAGGCTACGAGCAGTACTTC
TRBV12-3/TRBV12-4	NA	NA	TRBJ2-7	CASTLKRNSYEQYF	TGTGCCAGCACCCTGAAACGGAACAGCTACGAGCAGTACTTC
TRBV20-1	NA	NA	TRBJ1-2	CSAGIVRDLWDYGYTF	TGCAGTGCTGGAATTGTCAGGGATCTATGGGACTATGGCTACACCTTC
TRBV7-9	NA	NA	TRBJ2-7	CASSVNWRQGYNEQYF	TGTGCCAGCAGCGTTAATTGGAGGCAGGGCTACAATGAGCAGTACTTC
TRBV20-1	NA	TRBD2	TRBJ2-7	CGASGLAGSSYEQYF	TGCGGTGCTAGTGGGCTAGCGGGGAGCTCCTACGAGCAGTACTTC
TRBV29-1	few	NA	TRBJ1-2	CSVEGGINYGYTF	TGCAGCGTTGAGGGGGGTATCAACTATGGCTACACCTTC
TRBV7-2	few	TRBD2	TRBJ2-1	CASSLRGSSGRPQGEQFF	TGTGCCAGCAGCTTAAGGGGGAGTAGCGGGAGGCCCCAGGGGGAGCAGTTCTTC
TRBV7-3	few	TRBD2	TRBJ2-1	CASSQPGLAREQFF	TGTGCCAGCAGCCAGCCCGGACTAGCAAGGGAGCAGTTCTTC
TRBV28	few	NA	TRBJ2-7	CASAGVLGGFYEQYF	TGTGCCAGTGCAGGGGTTCTTGGGGGATTCTACGAGCAGTACTTC
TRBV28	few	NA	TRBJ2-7	CASSGGSLPYEQYF	TGTGCCAGCAGTGGGGGGAGCCTCCCCTACGAGCAGTACTTC
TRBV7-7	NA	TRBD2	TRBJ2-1	CASSRTAGTSGTNEQFF	TGTGCCAGCAGCCGGACGGCCGGGACTAGCGGAACCAATGAGCAGTTCTTC
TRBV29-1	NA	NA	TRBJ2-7	CSILRGLSEQYF	TGCAGCATTCTGAGGGGCTTGAGCGAGCAGTACTTC
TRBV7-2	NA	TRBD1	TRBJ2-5	CASSLDFADRGAETQYF	TGTGCCAGCAGCTTAGATTTCGCGGACAGGGGCGCGGAGACCCAGTACTTC
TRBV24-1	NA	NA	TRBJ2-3	CATSDPGRHAQYF	TGTGCCACCAGTGATCCAGGGCGCCATGCGCAGTATTTT
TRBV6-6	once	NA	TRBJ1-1	CASNDRGLLNGAFF	TGTGCCTCCAACGACCGAGGGCTCCTTAACGGGGCTTTCTTT
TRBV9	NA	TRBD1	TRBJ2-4	CASSASGGWEQYF	TGTGCCAGCAGCGCATCAGGGGGCTGGGAGCAGTACTTC
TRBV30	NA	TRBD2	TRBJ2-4	CAWSAGLGGKNIQYF	TGTGCCTGGAGCGCGGGACTAGGGGGCAAAAACATTCAGTACTTC
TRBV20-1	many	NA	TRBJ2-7	CSARGGNPYEQYF	TGCAGTGCTAGGGGCGGGAACCCCTACGAGCAGTACTTC
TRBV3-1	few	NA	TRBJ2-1	CASSQEEFRKPNEQFF	TGTGCCAGCAGCCAAGAAGAGTTCCGAAAGCCCAATGAGCAGTTCTTC
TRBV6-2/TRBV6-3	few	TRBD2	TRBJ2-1	CASSAGAAYNEQFF	TGTGCCAGTTCTGCGGGAGCGGCGTACAATGAGCAGTTCTTC
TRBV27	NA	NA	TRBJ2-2	CASSLSRRGTGELFF	TGTGCCAGCAGTTTATCGCGAAGGGGCACCGGGGAGCTGTTTTTT
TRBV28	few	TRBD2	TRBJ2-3	CASSFLAGGPGNTDTQYF	TGTGCCAGCAGTTTCCTGGCGGGAGGGCCCGGGAACACAGATACGCAGTATTTT
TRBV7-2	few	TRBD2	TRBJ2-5	CASSWGGAQGETQYF	TGTGCCAGCAGCTGGGGGGGAGCCCAAGGGGAGACCCAGTACTTC
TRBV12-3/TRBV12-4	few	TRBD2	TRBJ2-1	CASRIAGGDNEQFF	TGTGCCAGCCGAATAGCGGGAGGTGACAATGAGCAGTTCTTC
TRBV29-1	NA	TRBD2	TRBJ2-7	CSARLAAPYEQYF	TGCAGCGCTAGACTAGCGGCGCCCTACGAGCAGTACTTC
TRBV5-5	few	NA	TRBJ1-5	CASSLVWPSSANQPQHF	TGTGCCAGCAGCTTGGTGTGGCCAAGCTCGGCGAATCAGCCCCAGCATTTT
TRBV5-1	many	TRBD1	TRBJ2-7	CASRRGGSSYEQYF	TGTGCCAGCAGGAGAGGGGGCAGCTCCTACGAGCAGTACTTC
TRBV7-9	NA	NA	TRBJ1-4	CASTLGTLTNEKLFF	TGTGCCAGCACCCTCGGTACACTAACTAATGAAAAACTGTTTTTT
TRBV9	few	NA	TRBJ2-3	CASSGGGPGTQYF	TGTGCCAGCAGCGGCGGAGGTCCAGGGACGCAGTATTTT
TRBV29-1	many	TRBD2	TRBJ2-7	CSVAGTSGSYEQYF	TGCAGCGTTGCTGGGACTAGCGGATCCTACGAGCAGTACTTC
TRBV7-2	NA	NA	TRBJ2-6	CASSLVSRRSGANVLTF	TGTGCCAGCAGCTTAGTGTCTCGGCGGTCTGGGGCCAACGTCCTGACTTTC
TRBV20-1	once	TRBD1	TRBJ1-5	CSASVAGGDGNQPQHF	TGCAGTGCTAGCGTGGCAGGGGGCGATGGCAATCAGCCCCAGCATTTT
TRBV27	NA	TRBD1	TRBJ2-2	CAGSPDRSYTGELFF	TGTGCCGGCAGTCCGGACAGGTCCTACACCGGGGAGCTGTTTTTT
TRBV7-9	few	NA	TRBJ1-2	CASSQQGFDSGYTF	TGTGCCAGCAGCCAGCAGGGTTTTGATTCTGGCTACACCTTC
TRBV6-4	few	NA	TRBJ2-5	CASGWGPETQYF	TGTGCCAGCGGGTGGGGTCCGGAGACCCAGTACTTC
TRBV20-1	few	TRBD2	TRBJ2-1	CSARELTGLGSYNEQFF	TGCAGTGCTAGAGAATTAACGGGACTAGGCTCCTACAATGAGCAGTTCTTC
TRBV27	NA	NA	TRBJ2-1	CASSVGTRDEQFF	TGTGCCAGCAGTGTGGGAACTAGGGATGAGCAGTTCTTC
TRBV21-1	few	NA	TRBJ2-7	CASSNGTGSYEQYF	TGTGCCAGCAGCAACGGGACAGGTTCCTACGAGCAGTACTTC
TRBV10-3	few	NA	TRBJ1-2	CAIANAGLLNGYTF	TGTGCCATCGCCAACGCCGGACTCCTTAATGGCTACACCTTC
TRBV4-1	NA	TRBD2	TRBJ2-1	CASSRVPGLAGVPVKVNEQFF	TGCGCCAGCAGCCGAGTTCCTGGACTAGCGGGAGTACCGGTGAAGGTGAATGAGCAGTTCTTC
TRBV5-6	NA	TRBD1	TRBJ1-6	CASSLEVRDRHRSPLHF	TGTGCCAGCAGCTTGGAGGTCCGGGACAGGCATCGCTCACCCCTCCACTTT
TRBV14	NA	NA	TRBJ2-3	CASSQGLVEGTDTQYF	TGTGCCAGCAGCCAAGGTCTGGTAGAGGGCACAGATACGCAGTATTTT
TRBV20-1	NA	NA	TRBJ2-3	CSAPKRRTDTQYF	TGCAGTGCTCCGAAGCGGCGCACAGATACGCAGTATTTT
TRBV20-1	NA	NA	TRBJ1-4	CSARELGVEKLFF	TGCAGTGCTAGAGAGTTAGGGGTCGAAAAACTGTTTTTT